This TCR beta chain was profiled in a study of low-dose radiotherapy and immunotherapy resistance in tumors. Across the study: 1 Gy per fraction was delivered to Cohort 2 every two weeks, for 13 Gy total over 26 weeks.

Both TCRalpha and TCRbeta chains were reverse transcribed with V-gene-specific primers. PCR amplification of the TCRs was performed with Phusion for 20 to 25 PCR cycles, and it relied on a constant-region primer together with a V-primer adapter. A single record per CDR3 protein comes from TCRdb applying MiXCR to the reads. The top ten clones hold roughly 6% of a sample with tens of thousands of distinct CDR3 sequences, around 27% of them seen once. Time point described: before trial treatment. Patients deemed eligible presented with advanced solid tumors lacking tumor-infiltrating lymphocytes. This clonotype was seen ten or more times. Germline assignment: CDR1 SEHNR and CDR2 FQNEAQ (reference sequence). CDR3 size: 16 residues. The V and J ends lost 1 base and 2 bases, in that order; junction bases with no gene match: 2.

J is TRBJ2-3 and V is TRBV7-9; 11 nucleotides line up with TRBD2. The specimen comprised PBMCs, sampled before treatment. The clonotype was recovered from a male donor with prostate cancer. The CDR3 bases are TGTGCCAGCAGCTTAGTACTAGCGGGGGACACAGATACGCAGTATTTT. Amino acid sequence: CASSLVLAGDTDTQYF.